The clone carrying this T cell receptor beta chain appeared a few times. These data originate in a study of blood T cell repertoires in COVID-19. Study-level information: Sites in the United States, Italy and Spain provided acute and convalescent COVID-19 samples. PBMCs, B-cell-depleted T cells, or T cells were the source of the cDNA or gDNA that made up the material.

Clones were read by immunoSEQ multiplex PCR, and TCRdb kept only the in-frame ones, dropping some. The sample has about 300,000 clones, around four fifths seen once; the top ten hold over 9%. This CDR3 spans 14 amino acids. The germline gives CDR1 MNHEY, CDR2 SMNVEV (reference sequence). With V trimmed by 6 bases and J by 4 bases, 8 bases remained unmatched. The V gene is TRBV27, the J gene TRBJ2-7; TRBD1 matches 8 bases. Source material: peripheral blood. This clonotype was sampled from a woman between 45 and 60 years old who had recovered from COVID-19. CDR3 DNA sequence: TGTGCCAGCAGACCCCAGGGGGCAGGGTACGAGCAGTACTTC. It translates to CASRPQGAGYEQYF.